This T cell receptor beta chain originates from a study of blood T cell repertoires in COVID-19 (dated by TCRdb to 2020 to 2022). About the investigation overall: The collaborator samples originated in the United States, Italy and Spain and spanned the acute and convalescent phases of COVID-19. The material from the prospective study consisted of cDNA or gDNA derived from T cells, B-cell-depleted T cells, or PBMCs. Deeply sampled blood TCRbeta repertoires from subjects exposed to, actively infected with, or recovered from COVID-19 were included in the dataset. The repertoires were released in a freely available public database meant as a resource for research on the immune response to SARS-CoV-2. The samples were drawn from the first 160 participants of the ongoing ImmuneRACE study and from 1,254 subjects provided by 6 global collaborators. A de-identified subject ID, COVID-19 status, age in years and sex were almost always included in the sample metadata. HLA class I and class II types, where available, came from metadata supplied by the sample provider rather than from assay-based typing. General study outcomes and caveats: The amount of clinical and demographic metadata varied by source and participant and was provided uncurated.

CDR1 and CDR2 are drawn from the germline V gene (reference sequence): GTSNPN, SVGIG. The CDR3 starts with the cysteine, ends with the phenylalanine, and has 15 residues. Of the read, only the CDR3 DNA is kept; its 45 bases are in frame from base 1. Germline trimming: 0 bases from V, 7 bases from J; junction bases outside gene matches: 9. The immunoSEQ Assay, a bias-controlled multiplex PCR, was used to amplify TCRbeta CDR3 regions from genomic DNA. The paper's processing steps were these. The number of nucleated cells in each sample was estimated from the amplification of reference gene primers within the assay. To quantify the absolute abundance of each unique TCRbeta CDR3 rearrangement, sequence reads were collapsed and filtered. Productive Simpson clonality was computed per sample as the square root of Simpson's diversity index over productive rearrangements. This immuneACCESS table, as held by TCRdb, lists in-frame sequences with V and J called but not all clones. Of the missing ones, under half trace to an unresolved V gene in checked studies; the others have no known cause. For V, J and clone size, that table is used; D and trimming come from the DNA. The sample table records roughly 90,000 clones; roughly 90% of these occur just once. The biggest ten clones account for approximately 2% of the sample.

Collaborating institutions collected whole blood in K2EDTA tubes following their own protocols. For TCRbeta analysis, collaborators shipped samples in one of three forms: frozen whole blood, isolated PBMCs, or DNA extracted from either of those sample types. Points on this clone: The target of this receptor is not known. Per-nucleotide qualities are absent, and no much larger clonotype sits a single base away.

The source material was peripheral blood. This receptor was taken from a man between 45 and 60 years old with acute or convalescent COVID-19. This sequence uses TRBV30 and TRBJ1-2; the central 9 bases match TRBD1. The CDR3: CAWSVQGQGRGGYTF. The DNA sequence is given as TGTGCCTGGAGTGTCCAGGGACAGGGTAGGGGTGGCTACACCTTC.